The clone carrying this T cell receptor beta chain was detected only once. The antigen is not known. The germline CDR1 and CDR2 sequences are SEHNR and FQNEAQ (reference sequence). V gave up 0 bases and J gave up 8 bases, with 7 bases separating them. The CDR3 loop spans 12 amino acids. This record belongs to a study of T cell responses to AZD1222 COVID-19 vaccine. Whole-study results and caveats: After two AZD1222 doses, spike-specific TCR breadth and depth rose versus day 0. Unmutated variant regions are reportedly the target of nearly half of TCRs that are spike-specific. Clonal diversity may have been underestimated, and the donors were mostly white British, with more females than males. There were vaccine-associated CD4 TCRs across spike, dominant at 160-218 and 743-854.

TCRdb keeps only in-frame clones here, not all; method: immunoSEQ multiplex PCR. The data show about 97,000 clones, roughly 90% seen once. The V gene is TRBV7-9, the J gene TRBJ1-2; D unresolved. The source was peripheral blood, collected on day 0 of AZD1222 vaccination. This TCR derives from an adult in good health. CDR3 in DNA: TGTGCCAGCAGCTTAGCGGTGGACGGCTACACCTTC. It codes for CASSLAVDGYTF.